Listed here are 26 T cell receptor beta chains from one sample, sequenced in a study of lymphopenia after photon versus proton radiotherapy. Repertoires were generated with immunoSEQ multiplex PCR, while TCRdb's copy carries only in-frame clones and drops some. The top ten clones hold around 2.2% of a sample with under 70,000 clones, approximately 90% of them seen once. Source: peripheral blood, taken from a patient treated with photon-based radiotherapy. These receptors all stem from a woman aged 35 to 49 with cholangiocarcinoma.

This clone showed up just a few times. The chain has TRBV27 and TRBJ1-2; no definite D call. Trimming cost V 5 bases and J 4 bases, with 14 bases left between them. CDR1 is MNHEY and CDR2 is SMNVEV in the germline V gene (reference sequence). The CDR3 runs 14 residues. This CDR3 reads CASSRTLSGYGYTF. The CDR3 DNA follows: TGTGCCAGCAGTCGCACTCTTAGTGGCTATGGCTACACCTTC.

As regards this clone: Additional DNA sequences in this sample encode the identical CDR3. The chain has TRBV5-1 and TRBJ2-3, with D possibly matching TRBD1 (6 bases). This CDR3 contains 15 residues. Germline V gives CDR1 SGHRS, CDR2 YFSETQ. V lost 1 base, J lost 1 base, and 10 bases lay in between. This CDR3 reads CASSLLGGRTDTQYF. The CDR3 DNA reads TGCGCCAGCAGCTTGCTAGGGGGACGCACAGATACGCAGTATTTT.

This chain links TRBV4-2 with TRBJ2-5; D call uncertain. This CDR3 has 12 residues. The V gene's germline CDR1 is LGHNA and CDR2 YNFKEQ. V was clipped by 3 bases and J by 4 bases, with 6 bases between them. In nucleotides, the CDR3 is TGTGCCAGCAGCCAGGGAAGAGAGACCCAGTACTTC. It specifies CASSQGRETQYF.

This chain links TRBV21-1 with TRBJ1-5. TRBV21-1 is labeled a pseudogene. The CDR3 contains 16 residues. The CDR3: CASSKVPRVPWEAQHF. CDR3 DNA: TGTGCCAGCAGCAAAGTGCCCAGAGTACCCTGGGAAGCCCAGCATTTT.

The J gene is TRBJ2-1, the V gene TRBV9; D is tentatively TRBD1 or TRBD2 (6 bases each). Trimming shortened V by 3 bases and J by 4 bases, and 17 bases separated the two germline ends. Germline-derived CDR1 and CDR2 are SGDLS and YYNGEE. This CDR3 spans 16 amino acids. CDR3 residues: CASSARGGMEYNEQFF. The CDR3, as DNA: TGTGCCAGCAGCGCCAGGGGCGGGATGGAATACAATGAGCAGTTCTTC.

V gene TRBV9 combines with J gene TRBJ1-5, with a tentative D call TRBD1 (5 bases). This CDR3 comprises 15 residues. Germline V lookup: CDR1 SGDLS, CDR2 YYNGEE. Trimming stripped 3 bases from V and 3 bases from J, with 13 bases between. The CDR3 sequence is CASSETGDPNQPQHF. The CDR3 nucleotides read TGTGCCAGCAGCGAGACCGGGGACCCCAATCAGCCCCAGCATTTT.

This clone was counted a single time. The chain is built from TRBV28 and TRBJ1-5, with D unresolved. CDR1 MDHEN and CDR2 SYDVKM come from the germline V gene. The CDR3 runs 16 residues. Trimming took off 3 bases at V and 1 base at J, with 13 bases between the two ends. For the CDR3, the DNA is TGTGCCAGCAGTTTTGGGCAACAGTTAAGCAATCAGCCCCAGCATTTT. Encoded protein: CASSFGQQLSNQPQHF.

J is TRBJ1-2 and V is TRBV9, with D possibly TRBD1 on 5 matching bases. Trimming cost V 4 bases and J 6 bases, with 16 bases left between them. The CDR3 is made up of 14 amino acids. Germline CDR1 is SGDLS and CDR2 is YYNGEE. The CDR3 region is CASSFNGGDNGYTF. CDR3 nucleotide sequence: TGTGCCAGCAGCTTCAATGGGGGGGATAATGGCTACACCTTC. The whole variable domain, filled in from reference TRBV9 and TRBJ1-2, reads DSGVTQTPKHLITATGQRVTLRCSPRSGDLSVYWYQQSLDQGLQFLIQYYNGEERAKGNILERFSAQQFPDLHSELNLSSLELGDSALYFCASSFNGGDNGYTFGSGTRLTVV.

The chain joins TRBV7-2 to TRBJ2-2; TRBD1 agrees at 8 bases. The CDR3 is 17 residues long. Germline-derived CDR1 and CDR2 are SGHTA and FQGNSA. V gave up 4 bases and J gave up 2 bases; unmatched junction bases: 9. The CDR3 DNA reads TGTGCCAGCAGCTCGCGGGGCGGACAGGGAAACACCGGGGAGCTGTTTTTT. Translated: CASSSRGGQGNTGELFF.

Points on this clone: The same CDR3 also results from other DNA sequences found in this sample. CDR3 in amino acids: CASMTAQSTEAFF. For the CDR3, the DNA is TGTGCCAGCATGACAGCCCAGAGCACTGAAGCTTTCTTT. V is TRBV25-1 and J is TRBJ1-1; a possible D gene is TRBD1 (5 bases). The CDR3 is 13 residues long. CDR1 and CDR2 from the germline V gene are MGHDK and SYGVNS. Trimming took off 7 bases at V and 4 bases at J, with 13 bases between the two ends.

This clone was found once. The rearrangement uses TRBV6-4 and TRBJ1-1; 8 nucleotides match TRBD1. The V gene's germline CDR1 is MRHNA and CDR2 SNTAGT. The junction had 7 bases not matched to a gene; V was cut back by 0 bases and J by 7 bases. The CDR3 covers 15 residues. CDR3 sequence: CASSDSPGQVDEAFF. Written as DNA, the CDR3 is TGTGCCAGCAGTGACTCCCCGGGACAGGTCGATGAAGCTTTCTTT.

The chain employs TRBV10-3 and TRBJ2-2; 10 nucleotides align to TRBD2. The V and J ends lost 10 bases and 5 bases, in that order; junction bases with no gene match: 10. CDR1 ENHRY and CDR2 SYGVKD come from the germline V gene. There are 15 residues in the CDR3. The CDR3 protein is CATAMVAGGTGELFF. The CDR3 DNA follows: TGTGCCACTGCCATGGTAGCGGGAGGTACCGGGGAGCTGTTTTTT.

This clone was counted once. The chain carries TRBV19 and TRBJ1-6; 7 bases line up with TRBD1. The germline V gene has CDR1 LNHDA and CDR2 SQIVND (reference sequence). Trimming cost V 6 bases and J 0 bases; bases outside gene matches: 14. The CDR3 extends over 19 amino acids. Written as DNA, the CDR3 is TGTGCCAGTAGGACCGAGGACAGGCCGTCGAGCTCCTATAATTCACCCCTCCACTTT. Protein: CASRTEDRPSSSYNSPLHF.

The chain links TRBV18 to TRBJ2-1, with 9 bases aligning to TRBD2. Germline V gene sequence: CDR1 KGHSH, CDR2 LQKENI. V shed 5 bases, J shed 6 bases, and the junction held 11 bases outside the gene matches. The CDR3 runs 16 residues. CDR3 sequence (DNA): TGTGCCAGCTCAGCCTTACAGGGACTAGCCCCCAATGAGCAGTTCTTC. Translation gives CASSALQGLAPNEQFF. Looking up the rest from reference TRBV18 and TRBJ2-1 gives the full variable domain: NAGVMQNPRHLVRRRGQEARLRCSPMKGHSHVYWYRQLPEEGLKFMVYLQKENIIDESGMPKERFSAEFPKEGPSILRIQQVVRGDSAAYFCASSALQGLAPNEQFFGPGTRLTVL.

The J gene is TRBJ1-4, the V gene TRBV5-6; D may be TRBD1 (6 bases). Trimming took 4 bases from V and 0 from J, leaving 16 bases between them. Per the germline V gene, CDR1 is SGHDT and CDR2 is YYEEEE. The CDR3 has 17 amino acids. This CDR3 reads CASSRGGQLTTNEKLFF. DNA of the CDR3: TGTGCCAGCAGCCGCGGCGGACAGCTCACAACTAATGAAAAACTGTTTTTT. Full variable domain (remainder filled in from reference TRBV5-6 and TRBJ1-4): DAGVTQSPTHLIKTRGQQVTLRCSPKSGHDTVSWYQQALGQGPQFIFQYYEEEERQRGNFPDRFSGHQFPNYSSELNVNALLLGDSALYLCASSRGGQLTTNEKLFFGSGTQLSVL.

A single count supports this clone. The CDR3 sequence: CASSAPSGGNTIYF. Here the CDR3 DNA reads TGTGCCAGCAGCGCCCCGTCGGGAGGAAACACCATATATTTT. V usage is TRBV9 and J usage is TRBJ1-3; D not resolved. Germline CDR1 SGDLS, CDR2 YYNGEE. CDR3 size: 14 residues. Trimming took 3 bases from V and 4 from J, leaving 11 bases between them.

V and J are TRBV6-1 and TRBJ1-5; TRBD1 is a possible D gene (6 bases). Trimming took 7 bases from V and 3 from J, leaving 16 bases between them. The CDR3 has 15 residues. Looked up from germline, CDR1 is MNHNS and CDR2 is SASEGT. The CDR3 region has the DNA TGTGCCAGCATTCCCCAGGGGATCCCCAATCAGCCCCAGCATTTT. Its protein is CASIPQGIPNQPQHF.

V is TRBV7-2 and J is TRBJ2-4, with D possibly being TRBD1 (6 bases). In germline, CDR1 is SGHTA, CDR2 FQGNSA. V was pared by 1 base and J by 5 bases, with 15 bases between. The CDR3 consists of 16 residues. CDR3 nucleotide sequence: TGTGCCAGCAGCTTAGTGGCTACAGGGTTCCAAAACATTCAGTACTTC. This encodes CASSLVATGFQNIQYF. Drawing the rest from reference TRBV7-2 and TRBJ2-4, the complete variable domain is GAGVSQSPSNKVTEKGKDVELRCDPISGHTALYWYRQSLGQGLEFLIYFQGNSAPDKSGLPSDRFSAERTGGSVSTLTIQRTQQEDSAVYLCASSLVATGFQNIQYFGAGTRLSVL.

The CDR3 sequence is CASSQGDSTYGYTF. The CDR3 DNA reads as TGTGCCAGCAGCCAAGGGGACAGTACCTATGGCTACACCTTC. The chain uses TRBV4-2 and TRBJ1-2; TRBD1 matches 7 bases. The germline V gene encodes CDR1 LGHNA and CDR2 YNFKEQ. The CDR3 is 14 amino acids. The V and J ends lost 1 base and 4 bases, in that order; junction bases with no gene match: 3.

The CDR3 DNA sequence: TGTGCCAGCAGTCCGGGACAGAGTTTCTATGGCTACACCTTC. This gives the protein CASSPGQSFYGYTF. V and J are TRBV9 and TRBJ1-2; TRBD1 aligns across 7 bases. CDR3 length equals 14 residues. The ends lost 5 bases at V and 4 bases at J; junction bases unmatched: 8. Germline values: CDR1 SGDLS, CDR2 YYNGEE.

V gene TRBV19 combines with J gene TRBJ1-1; possibly TRBD1 for D (6 bases). This CDR3 comprises 13 residues. Germline loops: CDR1 LNHDA, CDR2 SQIVND (reference sequence). Trimming shortened V by 10 bases and J by 5 bases, and 17 bases separated the two germline ends. The DNA of the CDR3 is TGTGCCACCTCCCGGGGGCGAGGAACTGAAGCTTTCTTT. Translating gives CATSRGRGTEAFF.

The DNA of the CDR3 is TGCGCCAGCAGCCAAGATAACGCCGGCTCCTATAATTCACCCCTCCACTTT. It encodes CASSQDNAGSYNSPLHF. The chain couples TRBV4-1 to TRBJ1-6; D is ambiguous. Germline V gene lookup returns CDR1 MGHRA and CDR2 YSYEKL. V was trimmed by 0 bases and J by 0 bases, leaving 9 bases between them. This CDR3 spans 17 amino acids.

The chain has TRBV9 and TRBJ2-7; perhaps TRBD1 as D (6 bases). Trimming pared 4 bases from V and 4 bases from J, leaving 15 bases between. CDR3 size: 14 residues. In germline, CDR1 is SGDLS, CDR2 YYNGEE. CDR3 residues: CASSPSSGAYEQYF. The DNA for the CDR3 is TGTGCCAGCAGCCCCAGCTCAGGGGCTTACGAGCAGTACTTC.

This clone was detected a few times. The rearrangement links TRBV7-3 to TRBJ1-6; 8 bases match TRBD1. This CDR3 has 15 residues. In germline, CDR1 is SGHTA, CDR2 FQGTGA. J gave up 9 bases and V 2 bases, and 6 bases lay outside the gene matches. Written as DNA, the CDR3 is TGTGCCAGCAGCTTAGCGGGACAGGTGGTTTCACCCCTCCACTTT. Translating it yields CASSLAGQVVSPLHF.

The chain recombines TRBV7-2 with TRBJ1-2; TRBD1 might be the D (6 bases). The CDR3 spans 12 residues. Germline V gene data show CDR1 as SGHTA and CDR2 as FQGNSA. Trimming removed 6 bases from V and 7 bases from J, with 12 bases in between. CDR3 residues: CASRPQGSGYTF. CDR3 in DNA: TGTGCCAGCAGACCACAGGGCTCTGGCTACACCTTC.

The genes are TRBV13 and TRBJ1-1; the match to TRBD1 covers 8 bases. There are 16 residues in the CDR3. The V segment lost 5 bases and the J segment 10 bases; nucleotides outside the gene matches: 18. Per germline, CDR1 PRHDT and CDR2 FYEKMQ (reference sequence). For the CDR3, the DNA is TGTGCCAGCAGCCGATTCCAGGGACAGGATCTTCGGCGAGCTTTCTTT. The encoded protein is CASSRFQGQDLRRAFF.